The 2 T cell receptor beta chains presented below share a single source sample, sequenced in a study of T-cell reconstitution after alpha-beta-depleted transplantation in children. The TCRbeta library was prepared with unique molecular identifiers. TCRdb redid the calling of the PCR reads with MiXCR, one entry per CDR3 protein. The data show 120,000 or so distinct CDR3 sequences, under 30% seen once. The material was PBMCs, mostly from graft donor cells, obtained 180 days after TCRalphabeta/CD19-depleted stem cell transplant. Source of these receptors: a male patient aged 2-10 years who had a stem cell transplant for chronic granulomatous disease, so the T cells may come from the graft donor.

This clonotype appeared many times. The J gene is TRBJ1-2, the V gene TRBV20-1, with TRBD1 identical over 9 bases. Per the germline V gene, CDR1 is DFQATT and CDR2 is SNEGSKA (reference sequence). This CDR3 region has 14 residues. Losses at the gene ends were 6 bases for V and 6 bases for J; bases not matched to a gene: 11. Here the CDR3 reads CSAAGDRVYDGYTF. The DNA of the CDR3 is TGCAGTGCAGCCGGGGACAGGGTTTACGATGGCTACACCTTC.

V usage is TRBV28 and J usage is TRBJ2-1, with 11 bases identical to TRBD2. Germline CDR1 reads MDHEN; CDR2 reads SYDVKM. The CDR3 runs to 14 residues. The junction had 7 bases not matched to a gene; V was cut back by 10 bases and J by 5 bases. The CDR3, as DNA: TGTGCCACCAACGAGGGACTAGCGGACAATGAGCAGTTCTTC. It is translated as CATNEGLADNEQFF. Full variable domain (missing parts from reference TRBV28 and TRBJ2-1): DVKVTQSSRYLVKRTGEKVFLECVQDMDHENMFWYRQDPGLGLRLIYFSYDVKMKEKGDIPEGYSVSREKKERFSLILESASTNQTSMYLCATNEGLADNEQFFGPGTRLTVL.